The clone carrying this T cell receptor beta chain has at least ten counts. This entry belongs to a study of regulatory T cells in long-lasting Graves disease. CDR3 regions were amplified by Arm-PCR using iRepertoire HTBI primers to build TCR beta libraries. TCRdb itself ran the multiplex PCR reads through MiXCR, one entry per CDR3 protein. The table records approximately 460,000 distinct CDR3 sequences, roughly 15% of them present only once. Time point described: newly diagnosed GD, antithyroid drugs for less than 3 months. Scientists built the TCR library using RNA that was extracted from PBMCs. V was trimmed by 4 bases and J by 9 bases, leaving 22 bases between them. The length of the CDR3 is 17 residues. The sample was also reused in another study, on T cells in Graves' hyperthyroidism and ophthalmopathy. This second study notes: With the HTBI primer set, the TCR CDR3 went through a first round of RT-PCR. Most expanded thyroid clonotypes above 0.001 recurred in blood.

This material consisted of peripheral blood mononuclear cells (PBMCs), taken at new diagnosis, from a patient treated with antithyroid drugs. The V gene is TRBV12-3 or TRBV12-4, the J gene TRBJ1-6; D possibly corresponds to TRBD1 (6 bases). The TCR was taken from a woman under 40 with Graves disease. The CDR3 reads CASSSFRDIGSLSPLHF. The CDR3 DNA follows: TGTGCCAGCAGTTCCTTTAGGGACATTGGGTCTCTTTCACCCCTCCACTTT.